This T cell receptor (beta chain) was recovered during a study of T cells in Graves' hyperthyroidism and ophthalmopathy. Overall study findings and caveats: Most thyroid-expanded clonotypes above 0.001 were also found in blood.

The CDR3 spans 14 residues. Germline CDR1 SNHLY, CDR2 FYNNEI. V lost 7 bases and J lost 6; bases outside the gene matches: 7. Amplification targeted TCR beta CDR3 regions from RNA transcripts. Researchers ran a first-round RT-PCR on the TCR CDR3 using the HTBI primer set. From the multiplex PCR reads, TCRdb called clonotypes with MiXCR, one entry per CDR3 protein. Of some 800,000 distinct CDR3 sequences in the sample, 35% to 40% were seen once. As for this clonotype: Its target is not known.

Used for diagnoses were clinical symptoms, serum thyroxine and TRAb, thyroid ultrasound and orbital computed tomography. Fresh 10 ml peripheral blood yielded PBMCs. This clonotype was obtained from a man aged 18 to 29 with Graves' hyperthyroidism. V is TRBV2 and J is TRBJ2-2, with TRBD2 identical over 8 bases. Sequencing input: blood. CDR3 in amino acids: CASTGTRVPGELFF. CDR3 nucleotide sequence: TGTGCCAGCACCGGGACTAGAGTTCCCGGGGAGCTGTTTTTT.